This is a list of T cell receptor beta chains from one sample in a study of cytomegalovirus exposure and HLA in healthy donors. The repertoire was sequenced with immunoSEQ multiplex PCR; TCRdb's copy has only in-frame clones and lacks some. The data hold over 150,000 clones, with approximately 80% observed a single time. Sequenced material: PBMCs. These receptors were obtained from a woman between 40 and 55 years old in good health and CMV-seropositive. CDR3s include the opening cysteine and the closing phenylalanine or tryptophan. D genes are given only for firm matches.

v_call | d_call | cdr3_length | cdr3_aa
TRBV29-1 | TRBD1 | 20 | CSSTGRGQGLGKTLNTEAFF
TRBV11-2 | TRBD2 | 14 | CASSSETSPYEQYF
TRBV7-2 | - | 11 | CASSFLILQFF
TRBV30 | - | 13 | CAWGLGWNTEAFF
TRBV7-9 | TRBD1 | 13 | CASSLGQGRTQYF
TRBV10-2 | TRBD1 | 14 | CASSERQGVYGYTF
TRBV28 | TRBD2 | 15 | CASSPLAGDQETQYF
TRBV5-1 | - | 13 | CASSSLLGTEAFF
TRBV9 | TRBD1 | 13 | CASNRDSSYEQYF
TRBV7-2 | TRBD1 | 18 | CASSRKGGADSGANVLTF
TRBV29-1 | - | 13 | CSVKPTENTEAFF
TRBV2 | - | 13 | CASSYRAGNTIYF
TRBV14 | - | 16 | CASSQDGSVNSVEQFF
TRBV10-1 | - | 14 | CASSVNVRGQPQHF
TRBV5-1 | TRBD1 | 15 | CASSLQGQGDTEAFF
TRBV9 | - | 17 | CASSVAAVGRSGNTIYF
TRBV28 | TRBD1 | 12 | CASRRTGVKLFF
TRBV5-1 | - | 16 | CASRPTRGMNTGELFF
TRBV30 | TRBD1 | 13 | CAWSVGTDYEQYF
TRBV11-3 | TRBD1 | 13 | CASSSSTGSEQYF
TRBV6-1 | TRBD2 | 13 | CASKAGGYNEQFF
TRBV19 | - | 14 | CASSNYPPGDEQFF
TRBV7-6 | TRBD2 | 16 | CASSSPRAGVYNEQFF
TRBV18 | TRBD1 | 15 | CASSPGAGGDYGYTF
TRBV6-4 | - | 15 | CASSDSVAGTGELFF
TRBV7-2 | - | 18 | CASSPPREGRLRDYGYTF
TRBV2 | TRBD2 | 15 | CASSVTSGATDTQYF
TRBV27 | - | 17 | CASSPTFGQFSNQPQHF
TRBV29-1 | TRBD1 | 17 | CSALRPGGTEGYYGYTF
TRBV5-1 | TRBD1 | 15 | CASSLVGDRVVGYTF
TRBV7-9 | - | 15 | CASSLGQGGGGEQFF
TRBV11-2 | TRBD2 | 17 | CASSLVLGGRREDTQYF
TRBV7-3 | TRBD2 | 15 | CASSSPTSGLNEQFF
TRBV7-9 | TRBD1 | 19 | CASSFWGQGASSSGNTIYF
TRBV2 | TRBD2 | 14 | CASTKREGRYEQYF
TRBV11-3 | TRBD2 | 15 | CASSPPGLAGSTQYF
TRBV5-4 | TRBD2 | 15 | CASSSSGDYYNEQFF
TRBV30 | - | 13 | CAWSRGSQQPQHF
TRBV15 | - | 15 | CATSRVTHIPDTQYF
TRBV29-1 | TRBD2 | 15 | CSAPREGLIYNEQFF
TRBV7-3 | TRBD2 | 15 | CASSLGLAGPNEQFF